This is a list of T cell receptor beta chains from one sample in a study of neurological immune-mediated disorders. TCRdb analysed the 5' RACE reads with MiXCR anew, one entry per CDR3 protein. Of under 70,000 distinct CDR3 sequences listed, around 3.5% are singletons. Input material: PBMCs. These TCRs come from a woman in her thirties with multiple sclerosis. The CDR3 runs from the conserved cysteine through the conserved F or W. Fields, in order: clone size, D gene, V gene, J gene, CDR3 DNA, CDR3 protein. The D gene is left open where the match is weak. Clone size appears in some rows only: once, few, many, or a class for an expanded clone.

abundance: many; d_gene: NA; v_gene: TRBV20-1; j_gene: TRBJ2-7; CDR3nt: TGCAGTGCTATTCTTTCGATGAAGCACCCGTTATCCGAGCAGTACTTC; CDR3aa: CSAILSMKHPLSEQYF
abundance: many; d_gene: NA; v_gene: TRBV5-1; j_gene: TRBJ2-1; CDR3nt: TGCGCCAGCAGCTTGCCAGCGGAGTACAATGAGCAGTTCTTC; CDR3aa: CASSLPAEYNEQFF
abundance: many; d_gene: TRBD1; v_gene: TRBV24-1; j_gene: TRBJ2-7; CDR3nt: TGTGCCACCAGTGACGCCGGACAGGGCAGTGGGGAGCAGTACTTC; CDR3aa: CATSDAGQGSGEQYF
abundance: many; d_gene: NA; v_gene: TRBV7-2; j_gene: TRBJ2-1; CDR3nt: TGTGCCAGCAGCTCGCCGGGAGCCTCATCCTACAATGAGCAGTTCTTC; CDR3aa: CASSSPGASSYNEQFF
abundance: many; d_gene: TRBD2; v_gene: TRBV9; j_gene: TRBJ2-2; CDR3nt: TGTGCCAGCAGCGTTACTAGCGGGGGCCTCACCGGGGAGCTGTTTTTT; CDR3aa: CASSVTSGGLTGELFF
abundance: NA; d_gene: NA; v_gene: TRBV7-2; j_gene: TRBJ2-3; CDR3nt: TGTGCCAGCAGCCCACCTGGCGGAGGTAGAGATACGCAGTATTTT; CDR3aa: CASSPPGGGRDTQYF
abundance: few; d_gene: TRBD2; v_gene: TRBV20-1; j_gene: TRBJ2-1; CDR3nt: TGCAGTGTTGTCCCCATGACTAGCGCGGGCAATGAGCAGTTCTTC; CDR3aa: CSVVPMTSAGNEQFF
abundance: many; d_gene: NA; v_gene: TRBV5-5; j_gene: TRBJ2-7; CDR3nt: TGTGCCAGCAGCCGGCAAACAGGGGGAGGGAACGAGCAGTACTTC; CDR3aa: CASSRQTGGGNEQYF
abundance: many; d_gene: TRBD1; v_gene: TRBV20-1; j_gene: TRBJ2-5; CDR3nt: TGCAGTGCTCAAACCGGTACAGGGGGCGCCGAGACCCAGTACTTC; CDR3aa: CSAQTGTGGAETQYF
abundance: many; d_gene: TRBD1; v_gene: TRBV20-1; j_gene: TRBJ2-5; CDR3nt: TGCAGTGCTAGAGCGGAGGGACAGGGGGAGACCCAGTACTTC; CDR3aa: CSARAEGQGETQYF
abundance: many; d_gene: TRBD1; v_gene: TRBV28; j_gene: TRBJ2-7; CDR3nt: TGTGCCAGCAGTCTCCCCGGGACAGGGGGATACGAGCAGTACTTC; CDR3aa: CASSLPGTGGYEQYF
abundance: few; d_gene: NA; v_gene: TRBV5-1; j_gene: TRBJ1-2; CDR3nt: TGCGCCAGCAGCTTGGGAGGTCTGGGTTATGGCTACACCTTC; CDR3aa: CASSLGGLGYGYTF
abundance: many; d_gene: TRBD2; v_gene: TRBV10-2; j_gene: TRBJ2-1; CDR3nt: TGCGCCAGCAGCAAGCGGGGCTCCTACAATGAGCAGTTCTTC; CDR3aa: CASSKRGSYNEQFF
abundance: many; d_gene: NA; v_gene: TRBV20-1; j_gene: TRBJ1-1; CDR3nt: TGCAGTGCTAGAGGTGGGGCAGGGTGGAACACTGAAGCTTTCTTT; CDR3aa: CSARGGAGWNTEAFF
abundance: many; d_gene: NA; v_gene: TRBV28; j_gene: TRBJ1-1; CDR3nt: TGTGCCAGCAGTTTTATGGGGTTTAAGGCTGAAGCTTTCTTT; CDR3aa: CASSFMGFKAEAFF
abundance: many; d_gene: NA; v_gene: TRBV9; j_gene: TRBJ1-6; CDR3nt: TGTGCCAGCAGCCCGACAGGCGGAAATTCACCCCTCCACTTT; CDR3aa: CASSPTGGNSPLHF
abundance: many; d_gene: NA; v_gene: TRBV20-1; j_gene: TRBJ2-1; CDR3nt: TGCAGTGCTACAACACTTCGCACCTACAATGAGCAGTTCTTC; CDR3aa: CSATTLRTYNEQFF
abundance: many; d_gene: TRBD2; v_gene: TRBV20-1; j_gene: TRBJ2-3; CDR3nt: TGCAGTGCTACCGGGGGGGCCGGAGATACGCAGTATTTT; CDR3aa: CSATGGAGDTQYF
abundance: many; d_gene: TRBD1; v_gene: TRBV7-2; j_gene: TRBJ2-1; CDR3nt: TGTGCCAGCAGCTTTTCCGGACAGGCGAGATACAATGAGCAGTTCTTC; CDR3aa: CASSFSGQARYNEQFF
abundance: many; d_gene: TRBD2; v_gene: TRBV5-1; j_gene: TRBJ2-3; CDR3nt: TGCGCCAGCAGCCCGGGACTAGCGGGGGGGTTTGAAGATACGCAGTATTTT; CDR3aa: CASSPGLAGGFEDTQYF
abundance: many; d_gene: NA; v_gene: TRBV7-9; j_gene: TRBJ2-5; CDR3nt: TGTGCCAGCAGCTTATTGCGGGAGACCCAGTACTTC; CDR3aa: CASSLLRETQYF
abundance: many; d_gene: NA; v_gene: TRBV5-1; j_gene: TRBJ2-7; CDR3nt: TGCGCCAGCAGCTCGATTCGGCAGGGATCTACTTACGAGCAGTACTTC; CDR3aa: CASSSIRQGSTYEQYF
abundance: many; d_gene: NA; v_gene: TRBV27; j_gene: TRBJ2-5; CDR3nt: TGTGCCAGCAGTTCGGCAGGGGCAAAGCAGGGGACCCAGTACTTC; CDR3aa: CASSSAGAKQGTQYF
abundance: few; d_gene: NA; v_gene: TRBV12-3/TRBV12-4; j_gene: TRBJ2-7; CDR3nt: TGTGCCAGCAGTTTATTTGGGGGAAACTACGAGCAGTACTTC; CDR3aa: CASSLFGGNYEQYF
abundance: medium-sized; d_gene: NA; v_gene: TRBV20-1; j_gene: TRBJ1-4; CDR3nt: TGCAGTGCTAGATTTGGGAATGAAAAACTGTTTTTT; CDR3aa: CSARFGNEKLFF
abundance: NA; d_gene: TRBD1; v_gene: TRBV20-1; j_gene: TRBJ1-5; CDR3nt: TGCAGCGTCACAGGGGGCGATCAGCCCCAGAATTTT; CDR3aa: CSVTGGDQPQNF
abundance: NA; d_gene: TRBD1; v_gene: TRBV5-1; j_gene: TRBJ2-5; CDR3nt: TGCGCCAGCAGCGGGACAGGGGGCCAAGAGACCCAGTACTTC; CDR3aa: CASSGTGGQETQYF
abundance: many; d_gene: NA; v_gene: TRBV5-1; j_gene: TRBJ2-7; CDR3nt: TGCGCCAGCAGCTTGGGGATCTCCTACGAGCAGTACTTC; CDR3aa: CASSLGISYEQYF
abundance: NA; d_gene: NA; v_gene: TRBV9; j_gene: TRBJ1-5; CDR3nt: TGTGCCTGCAGCGCCTGGGACAATCAGCCCCAGCATTTT; CDR3aa: CACSAWDNQPQHF
abundance: NA; d_gene: NA; v_gene: TRBV29-1; j_gene: TRBJ2-2; CDR3nt: TGCAGCGTAGGGCGGGGGAACACCGGGGAGCTGTTTTTT; CDR3aa: CSVGRGNTGELFF
abundance: many; d_gene: NA; v_gene: TRBV7-8; j_gene: TRBJ2-7; CDR3nt: TGTGCCAGCAGCCAGATCTCCTACGAGCAGTACTTC; CDR3aa: CASSQISYEQYF
abundance: few; d_gene: TRBD1; v_gene: TRBV27; j_gene: TRBJ1-3; CDR3nt: TGTGCCAGCAGTTTCAGGGGGGGTACTGGAAAAACCATATATTTT; CDR3aa: CASSFRGGTGKTIYF
abundance: many; d_gene: TRBD2; v_gene: TRBV4-2; j_gene: TRBJ2-1; CDR3nt: TGTGCCAGCAGCCAAGACATACTAGCGGGGGCCTACAATGAGCAGTTCTTC; CDR3aa: CASSQDILAGAYNEQFF
abundance: many; d_gene: TRBD1; v_gene: TRBV27; j_gene: TRBJ2-2; CDR3nt: TGTGCCAGCAGTGAGGGACAGGGCTCCGGGGAGCTGTTTTTT; CDR3aa: CASSEGQGSGELFF
abundance: many; d_gene: NA; v_gene: TRBV20-1; j_gene: TRBJ1-5; CDR3nt: TGCAGTGCTTCCCAGGGTAGCAATCAGCCCCAGCATTTT; CDR3aa: CSASQGSNQPQHF
abundance: many; d_gene: NA; v_gene: TRBV5-6; j_gene: TRBJ2-6; CDR3nt: TGTGCCAGCAGCTCTCGGGACTCTGGGGCCAACGTCCTGACTTTC; CDR3aa: CASSSRDSGANVLTF
abundance: many; d_gene: TRBD2; v_gene: TRBV5-5; j_gene: TRBJ2-1; CDR3nt: TGTGCCAGCAGCCAAACCCTAGCGGGAGTCAACAATGAGCAGTTCTTC; CDR3aa: CASSQTLAGVNNEQFF
abundance: many; d_gene: NA; v_gene: TRBV5-1; j_gene: TRBJ2-2; CDR3nt: TGCGCCAGCAGCGTCACCGGGGTGAACACCGGGGAGCTGTTTTTT; CDR3aa: CASSVTGVNTGELFF
abundance: many; d_gene: NA; v_gene: TRBV27; j_gene: TRBJ2-3; CDR3nt: TGTGCCAGCAGTGTGAAGACCACCCCGCATACGCAGTATTTT; CDR3aa: CASSVKTTPHTQYF
abundance: many; d_gene: TRBD2; v_gene: TRBV7-3; j_gene: TRBJ2-1; CDR3nt: TGTGCCAGCAGCGCCGACGGCGGGGACTACTACAATGAGCAGTTCTTC; CDR3aa: CASSADGGDYYNEQFF
abundance: many; d_gene: TRBD2; v_gene: TRBV12-3/TRBV12-4; j_gene: TRBJ2-1; CDR3nt: TGTGCCAGCAGAAACCCTCCCCCGACTAGCGGGAGAAGCTCCTACAATGAGCAGTTCTTC; CDR3aa: CASRNPPPTSGRSSYNEQFF
abundance: many; d_gene: NA; v_gene: TRBV7-2; j_gene: TRBJ1-1; CDR3nt: TGTGCCAGCAGCTTACAGTCGGTGTGGGGGGGGACTGAAGCTTTCTTT; CDR3aa: CASSLQSVWGGTEAFF
abundance: many; d_gene: NA; v_gene: TRBV15; j_gene: TRBJ2-3; CDR3nt: TGTGCCACCAGCAGAGATCTCGGCACCTTTGGCACAGATACGCAGTATTTT; CDR3aa: CATSRDLGTFGTDTQYF
abundance: many; d_gene: NA; v_gene: TRBV5-5; j_gene: TRBJ2-7; CDR3nt: TGTGCCAGCAGCTTGGGCGTACAGACTACCTACGAGCAGTACTTC; CDR3aa: CASSLGVQTTYEQYF
abundance: many; d_gene: NA; v_gene: TRBV20-1; j_gene: TRBJ1-2; CDR3nt: TGCAGTGCTAGTGTGGGTAACTATGGCTACACCTTC; CDR3aa: CSASVGNYGYTF
abundance: many; d_gene: NA; v_gene: TRBV4-1; j_gene: TRBJ2-5; CDR3nt: TGCGCCAGCAGCCAAGAACAGGGAAGGGAGACCCAGTACTTC; CDR3aa: CASSQEQGRETQYF